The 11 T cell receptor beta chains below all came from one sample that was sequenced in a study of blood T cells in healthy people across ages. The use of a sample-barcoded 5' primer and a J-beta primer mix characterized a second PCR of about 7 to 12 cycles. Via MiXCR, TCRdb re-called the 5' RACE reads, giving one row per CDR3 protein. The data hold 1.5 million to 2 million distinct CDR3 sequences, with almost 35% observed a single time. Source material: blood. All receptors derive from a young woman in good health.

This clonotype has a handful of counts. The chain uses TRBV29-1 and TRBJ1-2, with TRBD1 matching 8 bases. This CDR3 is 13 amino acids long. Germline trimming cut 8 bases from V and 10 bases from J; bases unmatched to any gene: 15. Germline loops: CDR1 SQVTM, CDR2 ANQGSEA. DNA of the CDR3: TGCAGCCCCGACCCGAGGCGGACAGGGTCCTACACCTTC. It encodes CSPDPRRTGSYTF.

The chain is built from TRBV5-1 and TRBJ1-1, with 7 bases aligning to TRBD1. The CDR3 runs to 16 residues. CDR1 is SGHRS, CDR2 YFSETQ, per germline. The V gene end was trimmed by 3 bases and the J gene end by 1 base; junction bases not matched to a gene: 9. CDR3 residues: CASSSVSGGWNTEAFF. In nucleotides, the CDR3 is TGCGCCAGCAGCTCGGTTTCAGGGGGTTGGAACACTGAAGCTTTCTTT.

CDR3 in DNA: TGTGCCAGCAGGCTCGGGATTTCCACGAACACTGAAGCTTTCTTT. Translating gives CASRLGISTNTEAFF. V is TRBV28 and J is TRBJ1-1; D not resolved. Germline V gives CDR1 MDHEN, CDR2 SYDVKM. The CDR3 totals 15 residues. With 6 bases removed from V and 1 base from J, the gap between germline ends came to 15 bases. Full variable domain (outside the CDR3, taken from reference TRBV28 and TRBJ1-1): DVKVTQSSRYLVKRTGEKVFLECVQDMDHENMFWYRQDPGLGLRLIYFSYDVKMKEKGDIPEGYSVSREKKERFSLILESASTNQTSMYLCASRLGISTNTEAFFGQGTRLTVV.

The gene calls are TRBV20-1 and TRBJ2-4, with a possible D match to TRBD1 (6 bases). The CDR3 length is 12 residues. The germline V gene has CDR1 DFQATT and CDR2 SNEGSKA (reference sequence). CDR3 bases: TGCAGGGCTCCCCCGGACAGAAACATTCAGTACTTC. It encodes CRAPPDRNIQYF.

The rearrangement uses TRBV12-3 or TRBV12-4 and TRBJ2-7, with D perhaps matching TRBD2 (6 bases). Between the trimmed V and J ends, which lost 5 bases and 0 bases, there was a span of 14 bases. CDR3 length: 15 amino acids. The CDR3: CASSLLAFDSYEQYF. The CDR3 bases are TGTGCCAGCAGTCTACTAGCTTTTGACTCCTACGAGCAGTACTTC.

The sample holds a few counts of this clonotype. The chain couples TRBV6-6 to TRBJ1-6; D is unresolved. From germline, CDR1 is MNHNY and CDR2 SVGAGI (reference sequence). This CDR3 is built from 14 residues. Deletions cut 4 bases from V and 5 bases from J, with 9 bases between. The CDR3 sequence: CASSWVGNNSPLHF. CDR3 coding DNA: TGTGCCAGCAGTTGGGTAGGGAATAATTCACCCCTCCACTTT.

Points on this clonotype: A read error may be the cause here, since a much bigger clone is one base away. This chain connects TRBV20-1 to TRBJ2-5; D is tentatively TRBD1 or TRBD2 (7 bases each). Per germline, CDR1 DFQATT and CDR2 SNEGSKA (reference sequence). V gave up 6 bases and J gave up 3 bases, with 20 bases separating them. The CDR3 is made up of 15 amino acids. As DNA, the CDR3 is TGCAGTGCGGTAGGGGGGGGACAGATCAAAGAGACCCAGTACTTC. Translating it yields CSAVGGGQIKETQYF.

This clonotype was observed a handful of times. CDR3 nucleotides: TGTGCCAGCAGTTACAGGGGACAGAACAATGAGCAGTTCTTC. Amino acids: CASSYRGQNNEQFF. This chain joins TRBV6-6 and TRBJ2-1; 7 bases are shared with TRBD1. V dropped 2 bases and J dropped 5; count of bases not matched to a gene: 3. From germline, CDR1 is MNHNY and CDR2 SVGAGI (reference sequence). The CDR3 length is 14 residues.

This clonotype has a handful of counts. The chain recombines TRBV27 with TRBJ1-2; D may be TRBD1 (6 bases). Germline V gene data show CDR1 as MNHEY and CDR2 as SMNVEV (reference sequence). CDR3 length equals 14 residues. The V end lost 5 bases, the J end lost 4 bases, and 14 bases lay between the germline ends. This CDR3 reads CASSLRQGIYGYTF. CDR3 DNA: TGTGCCAGCAGTCTCCGTCAGGGGATCTATGGCTACACCTTC.

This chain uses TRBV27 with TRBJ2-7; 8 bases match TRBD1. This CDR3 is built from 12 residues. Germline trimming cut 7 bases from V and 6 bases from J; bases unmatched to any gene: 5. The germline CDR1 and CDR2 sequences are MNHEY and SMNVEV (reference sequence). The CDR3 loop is CASTAGGGEQYF. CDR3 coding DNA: TGTGCCAGCACGGCAGGGGGCGGCGAGCAGTACTTC.

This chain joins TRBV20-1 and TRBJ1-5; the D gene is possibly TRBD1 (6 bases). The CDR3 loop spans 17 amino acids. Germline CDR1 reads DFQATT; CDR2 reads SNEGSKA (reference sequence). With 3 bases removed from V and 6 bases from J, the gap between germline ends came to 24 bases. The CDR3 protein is CSASVGSGQPGSQPQHF. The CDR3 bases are TGCAGTGCTAGTGTGGGGTCCGGACAGCCAGGGAGTCAGCCCCAGCATTTT.